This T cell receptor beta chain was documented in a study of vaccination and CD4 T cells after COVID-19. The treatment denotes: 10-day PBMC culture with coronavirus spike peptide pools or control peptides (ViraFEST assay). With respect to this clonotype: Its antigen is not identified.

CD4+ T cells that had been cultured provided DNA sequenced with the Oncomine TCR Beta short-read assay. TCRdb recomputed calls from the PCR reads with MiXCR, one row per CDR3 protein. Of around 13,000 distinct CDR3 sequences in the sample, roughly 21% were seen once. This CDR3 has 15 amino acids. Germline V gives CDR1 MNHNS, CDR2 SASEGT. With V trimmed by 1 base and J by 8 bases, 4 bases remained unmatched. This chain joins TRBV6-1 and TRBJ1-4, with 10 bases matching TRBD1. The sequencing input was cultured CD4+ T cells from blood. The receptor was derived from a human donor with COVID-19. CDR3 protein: CASSEGQGAAEKLFF. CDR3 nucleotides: TGTGCCAGCAGTGAAGGACAGGGGGCGGCGGAAAAACTGTTTTTT.